This TCR beta chain was captured in a study of CD8+CD57+ T cells in acquired aplastic anemia. Study-level background: The DNA of sorted CD4+ and CD8+ cells averaged approximately 2.9 ug.

Germline values: CDR1 SNHLY, CDR2 FYNNEI. V was trimmed by 8 bases and J by 11 bases, leaving 10 bases between them. The CDR3 loop spans 9 amino acids. Genomic DNA served as template for TCR beta VDJ and CDR3 profiling. A single record per CDR3 protein comes from TCRdb applying MiXCR to the reads. The sample has about 160,000 distinct CDR3 sequences, about two thirds seen once. In patients chosen for sequencing, flow cytometry had shown CD8+CD57+ cell expansion. There was no therapy given to any patient before the blood sampling took place. Sequencing was done on a sample of sorted CD4+, CD8+, or CD8+CD57+ T cells (not recorded which) from PBMCs. The genes are TRBV2 and TRBJ2-7; D is uncertain. This TCR came from a human donor with aplastic anemia. CDR3: CASGPNKYF. The CDR3 coding sequence is TGTGCCAGCGGACCTAATAAGTACTTC.